Below, 14 T cell receptor beta chains from the same sample are listed, as sequenced in a study of T cell changes during pregnancy in multiple sclerosis. This table comes from immunoSEQ multiplex PCR, and its TCRdb copy is limited to in-frame clones, with some not included. The table shows about 44,000 clones, with nearly 90% occurring only once. The sample was CD4+ T cells from peripheral blood mononuclear cells, taken after pregnancy. Receptor source: a female donor with multiple sclerosis, enrolled in a pregnancy study.

The chain recombines TRBV30 with TRBJ1-2; the D is unclear. Trimming shortened V by 5 bases and J by 1 base, and 14 bases separated the two germline ends. Germline CDR1 reads GTSNPN; CDR2 reads SVGIG (reference sequence). The CDR3 contains 14 residues. The CDR3 loop reads CAWSPDSYNYGYTF. DNA of the CDR3: TGTGCCTGGTCTCCGGACTCATATAACTATGGCTACACCTTC.

The V call is TRBV6-5, the J call TRBJ1-5, with TRBD1 identical over 7 bases. The CDR3 has 13 residues. In germline, CDR1 is MNHEY, CDR2 SVGAGI. After removal of 6 bases from V and 7 bases from J, the junction contained 6 bases not matched to a gene. The CDR3 nucleotides read TGTGCCAGCAGCACAGGGGTAACGCAGCCCCAGCATTTT. It encodes CASSTGVTQPQHF.

The chain has TRBV5-1 and TRBJ1-1; a weak D match, TRBD1 (5 bases). V lost 0 bases to trimming and J lost 7 bases, with 10 bases between them. Germline V gene sequence: CDR1 SGHRS, CDR2 YFSETQ. This CDR3 spans 13 amino acids. For the CDR3, the DNA is TGCGCCAGCAGCTTGGTACAGCAGGGTGAAGCTTTCTTT. Amino acids: CASSLVQQGEAFF.

V and J are TRBV6-6 and TRBJ1-2; the match to TRBD1 covers 7 bases. The trim removed 7 bases at V and 3 bases at J, leaving 8 bases unmatched. From germline, CDR1 is MNHNY and CDR2 SVGAGI (reference sequence). This CDR3 has 14 residues. This CDR3 is CASTRQGYYYGYTF. In DNA, the CDR3 is TGTGCCAGCACCCGACAGGGTTACTACTATGGCTACACCTTC.

This chain connects TRBV7-3 to TRBJ2-6; maybe TRBD1 (5 bases). Trimming took off 2 bases at V and 4 bases at J, with 18 bases between the two ends. This CDR3 contains 18 residues. The V gene's germline CDR1 is SGHTA and CDR2 FQGTGA. In DNA form, the CDR3 reads TGTGCCAGCAGCTTAGGCAGGGTCCCCTTGGGGGGGGCCAACGTCCTGACTTTC. It codes for CASSLGRVPLGGANVLTF. Full variable domain (outside the CDR3, taken from reference TRBV7-3 and TRBJ2-6): GAGVSQTPSNKVTEKGKYVELRCDPISGHTALYWYRQSLGQGPEFLIYFQGTGAADDSGLPNDRFFAVRPEGSVSTLKIQRTERGDSAVYLCASSLGRVPLGGANVLTFGAGSRLTVL.

This chain links TRBV27 with TRBJ1-5; TRBD1 matches at 7 bases. CDR1 is MNHEY and CDR2 is SMNVEV in the germline V gene (reference sequence). The CDR3 runs 18 residues. After removal of 5 bases from V and 3 bases from J, the junction contained 16 bases not matched to a gene. CDR3 DNA: TGTGCCAGCAGTCCTTACCCCACGGGACAGACTTACAATCAGCCCCAGCATTTT. Translation: CASSPYPTGQTYNQPQHF.

The rearrangement links TRBV11-2 to TRBJ2-5; the D gene is possibly TRBD2 (5 bases). Trimming left V 4 bases short and J 9 bases short, with 15 bases between. The CDR3 consists of 13 residues. Germline V gives CDR1 SGHAT, CDR2 FQNNGV. CDR3 sequence reads: CASSSEGPISQYF. CDR3 in DNA: TGTGCCAGCAGCTCCGAGGGTCCCATCTCCCAGTACTTC.

The V gene is TRBV28, the J gene TRBJ2-2; perhaps TRBD1 as D (5 bases). Looked up from germline, CDR1 is MDHEN and CDR2 is SYDVKM. CDR3 size: 15 residues. V was shortened by 1 base and J by 0 bases, with 6 bases between the two germline ends. CDR3 sequence: CASSLFRANTGELFF. As DNA, the CDR3 is TGTGCCAGCAGTTTATTCAGGGCGAACACCGGGGAGCTGTTTTTT.

This clone occurred once. This chain's CDR3 is CASSLATRQGSYNEQFF. CDR3 DNA: TGCGCCAGCAGCTTGGCCACGAGACAGGGTTCCTACAATGAGCAGTTCTTC. This chain joins TRBV5-1 and TRBJ2-1; 7 bases map to TRBD1. Per germline, CDR1 SGHRS and CDR2 YFSETQ. Trimming took 0 bases from V and 1 from J; bases not matched to a gene: 7. The CDR3 extends over 17 amino acids.

The V gene is TRBV5-1, the J gene TRBJ1-1; TRBD1 aligns across 8 bases. The V gene's germline CDR1 is SGHRS and CDR2 YFSETQ. The trim removed 0 bases at V and 1 base at J, leaving 8 bases unmatched. The CDR3 loop spans 17 amino acids. The CDR3 DNA reads as TGCGCCAGCAGCTTGGCTCGATCCGGGACAGGGAACACTGAAGCTTTCTTT. Its protein is CASSLARSGTGNTEAFF. The complete variable domain, with remaining parts taken from reference TRBV5-1 and TRBJ1-1, reads KAGVTQTPRYLIKTRGQQVTLSCSPISGHRSVSWYQQTPGQGLQFLFEYFSETQRNKGNFPGRFSGRQFSNSRSEMNVSTLELGDSALYLCASSLARSGTGNTEAFFGQGTRLTVV.

The chain is built from TRBV7-3 and TRBJ2-5; TRBD1 aligns across 12 bases. Trimming removed 5 bases from V and 5 bases from J; junction bases left unmatched: 12. The germline CDR1 and CDR2 sequences are SGHTA and FQGTGA. The CDR3 is 17 amino acids. CDR3 loop: CASSQGGTGGFGETQYF. The DNA for the CDR3 is TGTGCCAGCAGCCAGGGAGGGACAGGGGGCTTCGGGGAGACCCAGTACTTC.

The V call is TRBV18, the J call TRBJ1-5, with D maybe TRBD1 (6 bases). The V end was cut by 2 bases, the J end by 3 bases, with 17 bases between. This CDR3 region has 17 residues. Germline values: CDR1 KGHSH, CDR2 LQKENI. DNA for the CDR3: TGTGCCAGCTCACCAAGCGAGGGGGTAGGGAACAATCAGCCCCAGCATTTT. Translated, it gives CASSPSEGVGNNQPQHF.

The rearrangement links TRBV4-2 to TRBJ2-2, with 7 nucleotides matching TRBD2. The germline CDR1 and CDR2 sequences are LGHNA and YNFKEQ. CDR3 length: 16 amino acids. The J segment lost 7 bases and the V segment lost 0 bases, leaving 8 bases of the junction unmatched. CDR3 nucleotides: TGTGCCAGCAGCCAAGATCGGAGCGGGAAAGGCGGGGAGCTGTTTTTT. This gives the protein CASSQDRSGKGGELFF.

The gene calls are TRBV5-1 and TRBJ2-2, with D possibly matching TRBD1 (5 bases). V lost 5 bases and J lost 8, with 10 bases in between. CDR1 and CDR2 (germline): SGHRS, YFSETQ. This CDR3 comprises 12 residues. CDR3 region: CASRIDRGELFF. CDR3 DNA sequence: TGCGCCAGCAGAATAGACAGAGGGGAGCTGTTTTTT. Supplemented by reference TRBV5-1 and TRBJ2-2, the full variable domain reads KAGVTQTPRYLIKTRGQQVTLSCSPISGHRSVSWYQQTPGQGLQFLFEYFSETQRNKGNFPGRFSGRQFSNSRSEMNVSTLELGDSALYLCASRIDRGELFFGEGSRLTVL.